Following are 25 T cell receptor beta chains from one sample sequenced in a study of regulatory T cells in long-lasting Graves disease. Documented time point: newly diagnosed GD, antithyroid drugs for less than 3 months. Isolated PBMC RNA provided the starting material for the TCR library. Arm-PCR with iRepertoire HTBI primers amplified the CDR3 regions for these TCR beta libraries. TCRdb independently ran MiXCR on the multiplex PCR reads; one entry per CDR3 protein. The data hold 400,000 to 650,000 distinct CDR3 sequences, with about 16% observed a single time. The sample was also reused in another study, on T cells in Graves' hyperthyroidism and ophthalmopathy.

Sequenced material: peripheral blood mononuclear cells (PBMCs), taken at new diagnosis, from a patient treated with antithyroid drugs. The receptors come from a woman aged 35-65 years with Graves disease.

This clonotype came up many times. This chain links TRBV2 with TRBJ1-1; no firm D call. Germline CDR1 SNHLY, CDR2 FYNNEI. CDR3 length equals 13 residues. Trimming pared 3 bases from V and 1 base from J, leaving 6 bases between. CDR3 loop: CASSDAGNTEAFF. The CDR3 DNA follows: TGTGCCAGCAGTGACGCAGGGAACACTGAAGCTTTCTTT. The whole variable domain, remainder taken from reference TRBV2 and TRBJ1-1, is EPEVTQTPSHQVTQMGQEVILRCVPISNHLYFYWYRQILGQKVEFLVSFYNNEISEKSEIFDDQFSVERPDGSNFTLKIRSTKLEDSAMYFCASSDAGNTEAFFGQGTRLTVV.

This clonotype has a count of ten or more. The V call is TRBV12-3 or TRBV12-4, the J call TRBJ2-7; maybe TRBD2 (6 bases). The CDR3 extends over 16 amino acids. Trimming cost V 7 bases and J 0 bases, with 19 bases left between them. The CDR3: CASTNLEGEGSYEQYF. CDR3 sequence (DNA): TGTGCCAGCACCAACCTGGAGGGAGAGGGCTCCTACGAGCAGTACTTC.

The rearrangement links TRBV20-1 to TRBJ2-1; 9 nucleotides agree with TRBD2. The V segment lost 2 bases and the J segment 4 bases; nucleotides outside the gene matches: 6. Germline V gives CDR1 DFQATT, CDR2 SNEGSKA (reference sequence). This CDR3 spans 15 amino acids. The chain's CDR3 is CSARQTSGSYNEQFF. CDR3 nucleotide sequence: TGCAGTGCTAGACAGACTAGCGGTAGTTACAATGAGCAGTTCTTC.

This clonotype came up many times. The CDR3 DNA follows: TGTGCCAGCAGTCCCCGGGGTAACTATGGCTACACCTTC. Translated: CASSPRGNYGYTF. The chain uses TRBV12-3 or TRBV12-4 and TRBJ1-2; no reliable D call. Trimming left V 5 bases short and J 1 base short, with 8 bases between. The CDR3 contains 13 residues.

This clonotype was found many times. The gene calls are TRBV28 and TRBJ2-5; 9 bases are a match to TRBD1. CDR3 size: 12 residues. Germline CDR1 reads MDHEN; CDR2 reads SYDVKM. The trim removed 11 bases at V and 1 base at J, leaving 2 bases unmatched. For the CDR3, the DNA is TGTGCCGTACAGGGGGCCCAAGAGACCCAGTACTTC. It specifies CAVQGAQETQYF.

This clonotype has a handful of counts. V and J are TRBV6-1 and TRBJ2-3, with 7 bases fitting TRBD2. The V and J ends lost 7 bases and 4 bases, in that order; junction bases with no gene match: 5. CDR3 length: 13 amino acids. Germline V lookup: CDR1 MNHNS, CDR2 SASEGT. The CDR3 DNA is TGTGCCAGCACCCTGACTAGCCCAGATACGCAGTATTTT. This sequence encodes CASTLTSPDTQYF.

There are many counts of this clonotype. The rearrangement joins TRBV6-1 to TRBJ1-5; 10 bases map to TRBD1. V trimming: 10 bases; J trimming: 4 bases; junction bases outside the gene matches: 19. Per the germline V gene, CDR1 is MNHNS and CDR2 is SASEGT. This CDR3 is built from 18 residues. The CDR3 sequence is CATWRTGGTVASNQPQHF. The CDR3 region has the DNA TGTGCCACATGGCGGACAGGGGGTACAGTAGCCTCTAATCAGCCCCAGCATTTT.

Comment on this clonotype: This sequence may be a read error, since a much larger clone differs from it by one base. The chain joins TRBV6-2 or TRBV6-3 to TRBJ1-2; D gene ambiguous. There are 15 residues in the CDR3. V lost 4 bases to trimming and J lost 4 bases, with 16 bases between them. Per germline, CDR1 MNHEY and CDR2 SVGEGT. Written as DNA, the CDR3 is TGTGCCAGCAGTTCCCCCGGCGGCAGAGGCTATGGCTACACCTTC. Its protein is CASSSPGGRGYGYTF.

This clonotype was counted many times. V is TRBV28 and J is TRBJ1-1; D perhaps matches TRBD1 (5 bases). Germline-derived CDR1 and CDR2 are MDHEN and SYDVKM. The CDR3 has 14 amino acids. V was clipped by 5 bases and J by 2 bases, with 12 bases between them. The CDR3 DNA reads TGTGCCAGCAGTGCCCGTGGGGGAAACACTGAAGCTTTCTTT. Its protein product is CASSARGGNTEAFF.

This clonotype was seen many times. The V call is TRBV18, the J call TRBJ2-7; the D gene is possibly TRBD1 (6 bases). Trimming removed 2 bases from V and 7 bases from J, with 15 bases in between. This CDR3 has 14 amino acids. From germline, CDR1 is KGHSH and CDR2 LQKENI. The CDR3 region has the DNA TGTGCCAGCTCACCATCATATCAGGGGAGAGAGCAGTACTTC. It yields the protein CASSPSYQGREQYF.

This clonotype came up a few times. At one end the junction does not follow the germline gene, possibly because of a read error. This chain joins TRBV6-1 and TRBJ1-5; TRBD1 agrees at 7 bases. Per the germline V gene, CDR1 is MNHNS and CDR2 is SASEGT. The CDR3 is 14 amino acids. This CDR3 reads CVSTGTALNQPQHF. CDR3 DNA sequence: TGTGTCAGCACCGGGACAGCACTCAATCAGCCCCAGCATTTT.

In this sample, this clonotype turned up many times. The rearrangement uses TRBV20-1 and TRBJ1-1; 8 bases match TRBD1. Germline V gene sequence: CDR1 DFQATT, CDR2 SNEGSKA (reference sequence). The ends lost 6 bases at V and 5 bases at J; junction bases unmatched: 11. The CDR3 loop spans 14 amino acids. The CDR3 DNA sequence: TGCAGTGCCCAGGACAGGGCCAAGGGAACTGAAGCTTTCTTT. It yields the protein CSAQDRAKGTEAFF.

The sample holds many counts of this clonotype. The rearrangement uses TRBV3-1 and TRBJ1-1; no clear D. The CDR3 is made up of 17 amino acids. The germline CDR1 and CDR2 sequences are LGHDT and YNNKEL (reference sequence). Deletions cut 0 bases from V and 0 bases from J, with 14 bases between. The CDR3 is CASSQDAIESMNTEAFF. The CDR3 DNA reads as TGTGCCAGCAGCCAAGACGCCATCGAGAGCATGAACACTGAAGCTTTCTTT.

The rearrangement links TRBV4-1 to TRBJ2-1; TRBD2 aligns across 10 bases. Germline V lookup: CDR1 MGHRA, CDR2 YSYEKL. The V segment lost 4 bases and the J segment 6 bases; nucleotides outside the gene matches: 0. This CDR3 is 13 amino acids long. In DNA form, the CDR3 reads TGCGCCAGCAGCCGGACTAGCGGCAATGAGCAGTTCTTC. It yields the protein CASSRTSGNEQFF.

This clonotype has a count of ten or more. V gene TRBV18 combines with J gene TRBJ2-1; 9 bases align to TRBD2. V trimming: 1 base; J trimming: 8 bases; junction bases outside the gene matches: 6. CDR1 is KGHSH, CDR2 LQKENI, per germline. The CDR3 consists of 15 residues. CDR3 sequence: CASSPRSGGLYEQFF. For the CDR3, the DNA is TGTGCCAGCTCACCACGGAGCGGGGGGCTCTATGAGCAGTTCTTC.

This clonotype was observed at least ten times. The rearrangement links TRBV10-3 to TRBJ2-3; 9 nucleotides agree with TRBD2. After removal of 8 bases from V and 2 bases from J, the junction contained 8 bases not matched to a gene. Looked up from germline, CDR1 is ENHRY and CDR2 is SYGVKD. The CDR3 covers 15 residues. The DNA of the CDR3 is TGTGCCATCGCGGAAGCGGGGGGTGTCACAGATACGCAGTATTTT. The encoded protein is CAIAEAGGVTDTQYF.

This clonotype has just a few counts. V and J are TRBV5-1 and TRBJ1-6; weak D call: TRBD1 (5 bases). Between the trimmed V and J ends, which lost 0 bases and 5 bases, there was a span of 12 bases. This CDR3 is 16 amino acids long. Germline V gene data show CDR1 as SGHRS and CDR2 as YFSETQ. CDR3 in amino acids: CASSLVLTANNSPLHF. In DNA, the CDR3 is TGCGCCAGCAGCTTGGTCCTGACAGCAAATAATTCACCCCTCCACTTT.

This clonotype was counted ten times or more. No DNA is shown, since the ends of the CDR3 on it are uncertain; the CDR3 is the one TCRdb lists. The chain couples TRBV28 to TRBJ2-7; the table calls TRBD1, which could not be checked here. The CDR3 has 24 residues if both end residues are counted. CDR1 is MDHEN, CDR2 SYDVKM, per germline. CDR3 protein: CASSSDRGHSYEQYFGGHSYEQYF.

Ten or more counts support this clonotype. This chain uses TRBV7-9 with TRBJ2-1, with D hard to call. The V gene's germline CDR1 is SEHNR and CDR2 FQNEAQ (reference sequence). The germline V and J ends were trimmed by 5 bases and 7 bases, with 12 bases remaining between them. The CDR3 covers 13 residues. DNA for the CDR3: TGTGCCAGCAGCCCCCGCACCAGGAATGAGCAGTTCTTC. This translates into CASSPRTRNEQFF.

This clonotype was seen ten or more times. The chain links TRBV10-2 to TRBJ2-3, with D unclear. There are 13 residues in the CDR3. V was pared by 2 bases and J by 6 bases, with 9 bases between. Germline lookup yields CDR1 WSHSY and CDR2 SAAADI. Here the CDR3 DNA reads TGCGCCAGCAGTGAGGCTCCCCGGGATACGCAGTATTTT. Protein: CASSEAPRDTQYF.

There are a few counts of this clonotype. This chain connects TRBV19 to TRBJ1-5; D is perhaps TRBD1 (5 bases). The germline CDR1 and CDR2 sequences are LNHDA and SQIVND (reference sequence). V gave up 0 bases and J gave up 3 bases, with 9 bases separating them. CDR3 length: 15 amino acids. DNA for the CDR3: TGTGCCAGTAGTATAGATCCAGGGACCAATCAGCCCCAGCATTTT. Its translation: CASSIDPGTNQPQHF.

This clonotype was observed many times. This chain uses TRBV12-3 or TRBV12-4 with TRBJ2-2; weak D call: TRBD2 (6 bases). This CDR3 has 15 residues. V shed 3 bases and J shed 0 bases, with 8 bases lying between them. CDR3 residues: CASSFAGPNTGELFF. CDR3 DNA: TGTGCCAGCAGTTTTGCGGGACCGAACACCGGGGAGCTGTTTTTT.

V usage is TRBV14 and J usage is TRBJ2-7; 10 bases are shared with TRBD1. Trimming took 7 bases from V and 0 from J; bases not matched to a gene: 6. Looked up from germline, CDR1 is SGHDN and CDR2 is FVKESK. CDR3 length: 15 residues. In nucleotides, the CDR3 is TGTGCCAGCAACCCGACAGGGGGCCCCTCCTACGAGCAGTACTTC. Translation: CASNPTGGPSYEQYF. Using reference TRBV14 and TRBJ2-7 for the parts outside the CDR3, the full variable domain is EAGVTQFPSHSVIEKGQTVTLRCDPISGHDNLYWYRRVMGKEIKFLLHFVKESKQDESGMPNNRFLAERTGGTYSTLKVQPAELEDSGVYFCASNPTGGPSYEQYFGPGTRLTVT.

In its sample, this clonotype was seen many times. V and J are TRBV6-1 and TRBJ1-5, with TRBD1 matching over 7 bases. CDR1 and CDR2 from the germline V gene are MNHNS and SASEGT. The junction had 6 bases not matched to a gene; V was cut back by 7 bases and J by 6 bases. The CDR3 runs 13 residues. Here the CDR3 DNA reads TGTGCCAGCAAGGGGGACAGCCGTCAGCCCCAGCATTTT. Its protein is CASKGDSRQPQHF.

The rearrangement joins TRBV5-1 to TRBJ1-6; TRBD1 agrees at 7 bases. This CDR3 is built from 15 residues. Trimming took 3 bases from V and 8 from J; bases not matched to a gene: 8. Per the germline V gene, CDR1 is SGHRS and CDR2 is YFSETQ. In DNA form, the CDR3 reads TGCGCCAGCAGCTACTCCGGGACAGATGATTCACCCCTCCACTTT. This gives the protein CASSYSGTDDSPLHF. The variable domain in full, completed from reference TRBV5-1 and TRBJ1-6, reads KAGVTQTPRYLIKTRGQQVTLSCSPISGHRSVSWYQQTPGQGLQFLFEYFSETQRNKGNFPGRFSGRQFSNSRSEMNVSTLELGDSALYLCASSYSGTDDSPLHFGNGTRLTVT.